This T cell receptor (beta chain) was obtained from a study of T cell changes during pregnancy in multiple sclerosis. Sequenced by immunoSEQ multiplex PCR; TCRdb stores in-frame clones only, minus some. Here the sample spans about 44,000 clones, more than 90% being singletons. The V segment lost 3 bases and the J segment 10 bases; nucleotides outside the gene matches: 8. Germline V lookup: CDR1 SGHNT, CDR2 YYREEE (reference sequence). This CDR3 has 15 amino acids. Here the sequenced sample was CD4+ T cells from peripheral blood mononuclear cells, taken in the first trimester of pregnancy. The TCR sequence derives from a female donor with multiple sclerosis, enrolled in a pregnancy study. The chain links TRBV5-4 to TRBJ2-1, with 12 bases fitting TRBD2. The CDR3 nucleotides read TGTGCCAGCAGCTACAGACTAGCGGGAGATAACGAGCAGTTCTTC. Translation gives CASSYRLAGDNEQFF.